These 11 T cell receptor beta chains share one sample of origin, sequenced in a study of T cells in Graves' hyperthyroidism and ophthalmopathy. Amplified TCR beta CDR3 regions derived from RNA transcripts. When the TCR CDR3 underwent first-round RT-PCR, the HTBI primer set was used. TCRdb re-called the multiplex PCR reads with MiXCR, one entry per CDR3 protein. The sample lists hundreds of thousands of distinct CDR3 sequences, around 13% occurring once. Sequencing was done on a sample of blood. These receptors were taken from a young woman with Graves' hyperthyroidism.

This clonotype was counted ten times or more. The V call is TRBV20-1, the J call TRBJ2-7, with a possible D match to TRBD2 (5 bases). Trimming cost V 3 bases and J 5 bases, with 14 bases left between them. The germline gives CDR1 DFQATT, CDR2 SNEGSKA (reference sequence). The length of the CDR3 is 13 residues. CDR3 sequence reads: CSASRISGDEQYF. CDR3 DNA sequence: TGCAGTGCTAGCCGGATTTCCGGGGACGAGCAGTACTTC.

This clonotype was seen ten or more times. The chain combines TRBV12-3 or TRBV12-4 with TRBJ1-2; D is unresolved. There are 13 residues in the CDR3. The ends were cut back, 5 bases at V and 5 bases at J, with 12 bases in the middle. The CDR3 protein is CASSPPTKYGYTF. The CDR3, as DNA: TGTGCCAGCAGTCCACCTACAAAGTATGGCTACACCTTC.

Many counts were recorded for this clonotype. This chain uses TRBV28 with TRBJ1-1; 7 bases are a match to TRBD1. The CDR3 runs 16 residues. J was trimmed by 3 bases and V by 5 bases; bases with no gene match: 12. Germline V gene sequence: CDR1 MDHEN, CDR2 SYDVKM. The CDR3 loop reads CASSPGTEISDTEAFF. CDR3 coding DNA: TGTGCCAGCAGTCCCGGGACAGAGATTTCGGACACTGAAGCTTTCTTT.

This clonotype was seen more than once but under ten times. The DNA of the CDR3 is TGTGCCAGCAATCCGGGACAGGCGAACACTGAAGCTTTCTTT. This sequence encodes CASNPGQANTEAFF. The chain has TRBV6-1 and TRBJ1-1; 8 bases map to TRBD1. Germline trimming cut 7 bases from V and 1 base from J; bases unmatched to any gene: 5. CDR1 and CDR2 (germline): MNHNS, SASEGT. This CDR3 spans 14 amino acids.

The chain carries TRBV30 and TRBJ2-1; 11 positions match TRBD2. The germline CDR1 and CDR2 sequences are GTSNPN and SVGIG (reference sequence). The CDR3 totals 16 residues. V was clipped by 3 bases and J by 7 bases; unmatched bases: 11. CDR3 nucleotide sequence: TGTGCCTGGAGGCGTTTAGCGGGAGGGCCAGGGAATGAGCAGTTCTTC. It encodes CAWRRLAGGPGNEQFF.

This clonotype was observed many times. This chain joins TRBV7-9 and TRBJ1-1; maybe TRBD1 (5 bases). CDR3 size: 12 residues. The V gene lost 5 bases and the J gene lost 9 bases, with 13 bases spanning the gap. Germline CDR1 and CDR2: SEHNR and FQNEAQ (reference sequence). CDR3 DNA sequence: TGTGCCAGCAGCATCGGAGAGGGGAAAGCTTTCTTT. Protein product: CASSIGEGKAFF.

V is TRBV10-2 and J is TRBJ1-6; TRBD1 might be the D (5 bases). CDR3 length: 16 residues. The germline V and J ends were trimmed by 8 bases and 9 bases, with 23 bases remaining between them. Germline V gene lookup returns CDR1 WSHSY and CDR2 SAAADI. In DNA, the CDR3 is TGCGCCAGCTCATCCCGTGGGGGGAGCCATCCTTCACCCCTCCACTTT. The encoded protein is CASSSRGGSHPSPLHF.

This clonotype was counted many times. The chain has TRBV11-3 and TRBJ2-7, with 7 bases matching TRBD1. Germline loops: CDR1 SGHNT, CDR2 YENEEA. The CDR3 is made up of 13 amino acids. The V segment lost 0 bases and the J segment 8 bases; nucleotides outside the gene matches: 4. DNA of the CDR3: TGTGCCAGCAGCTTAGAAGACAGGGCGCAGCAGTACTTC. Residues: CASSLEDRAQQYF.

The sample holds many counts of this clonotype. This rearrangement joins TRBV2 to TRBJ2-1, with 9 bases aligning to TRBD2. The CDR3 has 15 residues. V lost 2 bases to trimming and J lost 3 bases; unmatched junction nucleotides: 2. Germline assignment: CDR1 SNHLY and CDR2 FYNNEI. CDR3 sequence reads: CASSELAGFYNEQFF. CDR3 sequence (DNA): TGTGCCAGCAGTGAACTAGCGGGATTCTACAATGAGCAGTTCTTC.

This clonotype was counted many times. The V gene is TRBV7-8, the J gene TRBJ2-1, with D possibly being TRBD2 (6 bases). This CDR3 comprises 14 residues. CDR1 is SGHVS and CDR2 is FQNEAQ in the germline V gene. V shed 3 bases and J shed 4 bases, with 10 bases lying between them. The CDR3 DNA sequence: TGTGCCAGCAGCTTCGGTAGCGGATACAATGAGCAGTTCTTC. This codes for CASSFGSGYNEQFF.

This clonotype has a count of ten or more. The chain uses TRBV20-1 and TRBJ2-5; 10 bases map to TRBD2. The CDR3 totals 18 residues. The germline V gene has CDR1 DFQATT and CDR2 SNEGSKA (reference sequence). V lost 6 bases, J lost 4 bases, and 20 bases stayed unmatched. The CDR3 nucleotides read TGCAGTGCGAACGGGGCTAGCGGGAGACCCGGTGGGGGAGAGACCCAGTACTTC. This sequence encodes CSANGASGRPGGGETQYF.